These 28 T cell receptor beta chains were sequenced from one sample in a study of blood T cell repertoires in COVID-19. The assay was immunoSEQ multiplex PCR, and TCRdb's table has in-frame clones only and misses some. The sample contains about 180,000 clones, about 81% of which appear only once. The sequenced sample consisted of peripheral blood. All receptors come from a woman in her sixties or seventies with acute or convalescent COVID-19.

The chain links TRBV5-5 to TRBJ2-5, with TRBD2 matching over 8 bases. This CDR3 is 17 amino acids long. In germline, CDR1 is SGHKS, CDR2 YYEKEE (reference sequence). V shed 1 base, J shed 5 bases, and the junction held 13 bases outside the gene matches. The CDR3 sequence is CASSLPPASGPKETQYF. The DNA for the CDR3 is TGTGCCAGCAGCTTGCCCCCGGCTAGCGGGCCAAAGGAGACCCAGTACTTC.

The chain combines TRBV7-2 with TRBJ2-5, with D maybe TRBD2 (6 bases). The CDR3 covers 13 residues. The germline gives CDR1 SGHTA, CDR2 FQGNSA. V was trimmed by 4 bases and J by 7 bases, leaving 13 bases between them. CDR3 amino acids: CASSSGGVRTQYF. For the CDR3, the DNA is TGTGCCAGCAGCTCCGGAGGGGTTCGGACCCAGTACTTC.

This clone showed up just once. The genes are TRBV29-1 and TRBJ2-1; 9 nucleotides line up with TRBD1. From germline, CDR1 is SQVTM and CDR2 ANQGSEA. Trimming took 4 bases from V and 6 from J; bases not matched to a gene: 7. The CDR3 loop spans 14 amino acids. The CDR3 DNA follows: TGCAGCGTTGGGGGGACAGGGTCTCGCAATGAGCAGTTCTTC. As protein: CSVGGTGSRNEQFF.

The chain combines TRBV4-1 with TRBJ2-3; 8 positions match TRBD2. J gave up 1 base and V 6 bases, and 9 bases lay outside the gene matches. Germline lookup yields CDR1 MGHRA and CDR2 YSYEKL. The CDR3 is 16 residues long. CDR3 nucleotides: TGCGCCAGCAGTAATTCGGCGGGGGGACGCACAGATACGCAGTATTTT. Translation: CASSNSAGGRTDTQYF.

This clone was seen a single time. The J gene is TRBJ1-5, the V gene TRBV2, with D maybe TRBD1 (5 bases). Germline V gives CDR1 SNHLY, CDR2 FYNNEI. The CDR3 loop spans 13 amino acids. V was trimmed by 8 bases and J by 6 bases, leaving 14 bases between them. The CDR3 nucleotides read TGTGCCAGCCTTACTGATAGGGGTCAGCCCCAGCATTTT. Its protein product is CASLTDRGQPQHF.

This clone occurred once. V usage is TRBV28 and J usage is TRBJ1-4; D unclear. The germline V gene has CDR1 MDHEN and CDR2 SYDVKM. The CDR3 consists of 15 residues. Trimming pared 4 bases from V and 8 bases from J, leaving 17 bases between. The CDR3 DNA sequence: TGTGCCAGCAGTTCCGGAGGAGGGCCCCAAGAAAAACTGTTTTTT. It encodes CASSSGGGPQEKLFF.

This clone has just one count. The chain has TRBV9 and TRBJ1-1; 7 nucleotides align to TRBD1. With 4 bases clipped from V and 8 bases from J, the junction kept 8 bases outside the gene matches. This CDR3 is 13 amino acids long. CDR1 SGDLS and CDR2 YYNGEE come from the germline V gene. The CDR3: CASSTTTDREAFF. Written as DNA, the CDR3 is TGTGCCAGCAGCACTACCACGGACAGGGAAGCTTTCTTT.

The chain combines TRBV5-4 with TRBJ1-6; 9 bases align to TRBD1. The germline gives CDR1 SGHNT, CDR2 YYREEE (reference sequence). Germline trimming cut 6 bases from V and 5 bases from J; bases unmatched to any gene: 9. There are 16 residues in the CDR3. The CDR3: CASTTGGQRNNSPLHF. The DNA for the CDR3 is TGTGCCAGCACCACAGGGGGCCAAAGAAATAATTCACCCCTCCACTTT.

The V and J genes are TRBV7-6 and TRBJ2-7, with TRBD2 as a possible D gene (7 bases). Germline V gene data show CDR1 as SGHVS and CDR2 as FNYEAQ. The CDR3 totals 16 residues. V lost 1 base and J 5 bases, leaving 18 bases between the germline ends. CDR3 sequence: CASSLDLWGGKNEQYF. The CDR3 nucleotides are TGTGCCAGCAGCTTAGATCTGTGGGGGGGCAAGAACGAGCAGTACTTC.

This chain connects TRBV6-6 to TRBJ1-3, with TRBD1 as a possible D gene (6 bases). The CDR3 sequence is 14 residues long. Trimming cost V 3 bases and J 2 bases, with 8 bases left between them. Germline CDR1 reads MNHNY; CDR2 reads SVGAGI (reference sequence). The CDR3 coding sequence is TGTGCCAGCAGTTATAACAGGGCTGGAAACACCATATATTTT. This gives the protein CASSYNRAGNTIYF.

The CDR3 region is CASSPLGSSGNTIYF. The CDR3, as DNA: TGCGCCAGCAGCCCCCTTGGTAGCTCTGGAAACACCATATATTTT. V is TRBV5-1 and J is TRBJ1-3; D call uncertain. The CDR3 has 15 amino acids. The germline V gene encodes CDR1 SGHRS and CDR2 YFSETQ. With 4 bases removed from V and 0 bases from J, the gap between germline ends came to 11 bases. The full variable domain, rest sourced from reference TRBV5-1 and TRBJ1-3, is KAGVTQTPRYLIKTRGQQVTLSCSPISGHRSVSWYQQTPGQGLQFLFEYFSETQRNKGNFPGRFSGRQFSNSRSEMNVSTLELGDSALYLCASSPLGSSGNTIYFGEGSWLTVV.

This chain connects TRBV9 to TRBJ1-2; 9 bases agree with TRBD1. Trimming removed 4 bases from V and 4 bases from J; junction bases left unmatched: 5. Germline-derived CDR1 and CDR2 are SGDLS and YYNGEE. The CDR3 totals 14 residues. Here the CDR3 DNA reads TGTGCCAGCAGCCCCGGGACAGGGTCCTATGGCTACACCTTC. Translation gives CASSPGTGSYGYTF.

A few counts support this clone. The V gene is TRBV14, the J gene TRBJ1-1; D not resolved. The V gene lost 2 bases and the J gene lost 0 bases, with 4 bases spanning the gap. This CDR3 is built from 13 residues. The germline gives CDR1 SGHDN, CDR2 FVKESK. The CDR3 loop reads CASSQHMNTEAFF. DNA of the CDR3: TGTGCCAGCAGCCAACACATGAACACTGAAGCTTTCTTT.

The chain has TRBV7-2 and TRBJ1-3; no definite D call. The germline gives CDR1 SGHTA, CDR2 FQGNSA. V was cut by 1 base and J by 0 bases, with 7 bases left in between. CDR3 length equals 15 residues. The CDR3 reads CASSLGPDSGNTIYF. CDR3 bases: TGTGCCAGCAGCTTAGGTCCAGACTCTGGAAACACCATATATTTT. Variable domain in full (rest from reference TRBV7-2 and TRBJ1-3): GAGVSQSPSNKVTEKGKDVELRCDPISGHTALYWYRQSLGQGLEFLIYFQGNSAPDKSGLPSDRFSAERTGGSVSTLTIQRTQQEDSAVYLCASSLGPDSGNTIYFGEGSWLTVV.

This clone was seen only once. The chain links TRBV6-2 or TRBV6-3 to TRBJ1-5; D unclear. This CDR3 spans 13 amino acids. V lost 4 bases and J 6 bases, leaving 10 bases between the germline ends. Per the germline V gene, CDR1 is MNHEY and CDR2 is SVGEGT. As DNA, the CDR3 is TGTGCCAGCAGTTCGGTCCGGGGTCAGCCCCAGCATTTT. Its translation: CASSSVRGQPQHF.

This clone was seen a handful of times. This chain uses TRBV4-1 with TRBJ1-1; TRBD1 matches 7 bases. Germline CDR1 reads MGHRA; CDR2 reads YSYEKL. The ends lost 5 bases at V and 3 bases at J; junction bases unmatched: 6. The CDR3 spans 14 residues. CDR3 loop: CASSVQGIDTEAFF. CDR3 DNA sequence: TGCGCCAGCAGCGTACAGGGGATTGACACTGAAGCTTTCTTT.

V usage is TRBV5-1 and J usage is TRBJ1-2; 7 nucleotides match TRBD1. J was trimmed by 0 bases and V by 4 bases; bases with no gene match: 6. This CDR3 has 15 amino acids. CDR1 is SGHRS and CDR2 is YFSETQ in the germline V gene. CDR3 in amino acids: CASSQGQFANYGYTF. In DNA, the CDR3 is TGCGCCAGCAGCCAGGGACAGTTTGCTAACTATGGCTACACCTTC.

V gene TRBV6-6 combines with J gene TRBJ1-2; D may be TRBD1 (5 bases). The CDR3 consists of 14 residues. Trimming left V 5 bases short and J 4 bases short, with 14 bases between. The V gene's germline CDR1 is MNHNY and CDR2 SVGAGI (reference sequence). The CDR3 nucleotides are TGTGCCAGCAGTAATAGACAGTTTATCTATGGCTACACCTTC. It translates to CASSNRQFIYGYTF.

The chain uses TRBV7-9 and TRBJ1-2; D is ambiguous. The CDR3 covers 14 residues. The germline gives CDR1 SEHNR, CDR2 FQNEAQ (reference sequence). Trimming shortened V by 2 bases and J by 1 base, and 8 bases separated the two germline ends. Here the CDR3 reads CASSLSTVNYGYTF. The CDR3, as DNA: TGTGCCAGCAGCTTATCCACAGTTAACTATGGCTACACCTTC. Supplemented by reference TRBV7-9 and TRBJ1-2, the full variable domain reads DTGVSQNPRHKITKRGQNVTFRCDPISEHNRLYWYRQTLGQGPEFLTYFQNEAQLEKSRLLSDRFSAERPKGSFSTLEIQRTEQGDSAMYLCASSLSTVNYGYTFGSGTRLTVV.

The CDR3: CASTGGMKYGYTF. CDR3 sequence (DNA): TGTGCCAGCACAGGGGGAATGAAATATGGCTACACCTTC. The rearrangement uses TRBV28 and TRBJ1-2; TRBD1 matches 7 bases. V lost 7 bases, J lost 5 bases, and 7 bases stayed unmatched. The germline CDR1 and CDR2 sequences are MDHEN and SYDVKM. The CDR3 contains 13 residues.

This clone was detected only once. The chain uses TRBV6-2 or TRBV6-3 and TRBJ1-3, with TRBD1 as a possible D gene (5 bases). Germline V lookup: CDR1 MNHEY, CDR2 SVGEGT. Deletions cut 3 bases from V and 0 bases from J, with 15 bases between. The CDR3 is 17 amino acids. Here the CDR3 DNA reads TGTGCCAGCAGTTATACCGGGACTTACTCCTCTGGAAACACCATATATTTT. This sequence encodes CASSYTGTYSSGNTIYF.

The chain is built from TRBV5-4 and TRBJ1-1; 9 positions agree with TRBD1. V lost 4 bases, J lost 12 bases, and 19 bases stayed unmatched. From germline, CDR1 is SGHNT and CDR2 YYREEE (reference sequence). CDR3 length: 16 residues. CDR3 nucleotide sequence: TGTGCCAGCAGCATGGACCCGAGTCGCAACAGGGGGCGATCTTTCTTT. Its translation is CASSMDPSRNRGRSFF.

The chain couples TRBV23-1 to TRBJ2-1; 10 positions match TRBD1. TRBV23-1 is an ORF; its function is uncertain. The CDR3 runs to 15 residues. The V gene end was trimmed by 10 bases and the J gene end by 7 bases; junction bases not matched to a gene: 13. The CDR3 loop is CAIWRGTGVWNEQFF. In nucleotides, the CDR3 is TGCGCCATCTGGAGGGGGACAGGGGTCTGGAATGAGCAGTTCTTC.

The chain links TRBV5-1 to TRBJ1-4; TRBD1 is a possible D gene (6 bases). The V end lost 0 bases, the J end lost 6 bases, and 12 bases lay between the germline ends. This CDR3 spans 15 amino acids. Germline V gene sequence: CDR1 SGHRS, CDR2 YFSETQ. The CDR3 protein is CASSLANRDHEKLFF. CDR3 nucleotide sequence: TGCGCCAGCAGCTTGGCAAACAGGGATCATGAAAAACTGTTTTTT.

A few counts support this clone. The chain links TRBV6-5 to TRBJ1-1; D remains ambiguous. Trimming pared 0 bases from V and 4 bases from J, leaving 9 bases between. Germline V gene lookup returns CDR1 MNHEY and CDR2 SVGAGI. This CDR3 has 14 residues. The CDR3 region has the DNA TGTGCCAGCAGTTACTCGAAATCGAGCACTGAAGCTTTCTTT. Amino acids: CASSYSKSSTEAFF.

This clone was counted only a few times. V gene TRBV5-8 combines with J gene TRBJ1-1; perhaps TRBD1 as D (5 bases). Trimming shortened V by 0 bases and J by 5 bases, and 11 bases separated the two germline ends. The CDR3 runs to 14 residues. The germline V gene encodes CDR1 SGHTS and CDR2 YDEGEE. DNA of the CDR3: TGTGCCAGCAGCTTGGGGGGCGCAGAAACTGAAGCTTTCTTT. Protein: CASSLGGAETEAFF.

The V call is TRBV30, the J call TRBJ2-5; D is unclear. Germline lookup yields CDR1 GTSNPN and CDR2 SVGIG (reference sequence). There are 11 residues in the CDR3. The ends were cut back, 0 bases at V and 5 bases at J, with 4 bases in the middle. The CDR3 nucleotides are TGTGCCTGGAGTGTATCGGAGACCCAGTACTTC. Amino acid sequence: CAWSVSETQYF.

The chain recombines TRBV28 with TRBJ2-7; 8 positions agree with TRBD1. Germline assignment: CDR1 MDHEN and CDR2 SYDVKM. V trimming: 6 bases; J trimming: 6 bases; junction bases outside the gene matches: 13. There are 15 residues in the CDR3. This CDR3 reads CASRAGTGHYFEQYF. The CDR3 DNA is TGTGCCAGCAGGGCCGGGACAGGACATTACTTCGAGCAGTACTTC.